A selection of T cell receptor beta chains follows, all from one sample in a study of blood T cell repertoires in COVID-19. Using immunoSEQ multiplex PCR, the repertoire was profiled, and TCRdb retains in-frame clones only, with some absent. This repertoire shows approximately 270,000 clones, around 93% found once; its top ten account for around 2.8%. The source material was PBMCs or T cells enriched from blood (not recorded which). Receptors originate from a man aged 35 to 55 who had been exposed to COVID-19. The CDR3 runs from the conserved cysteine through the conserved F or W. D genes are given only for firm matches. Size is omitted from some rows. Given values are once, few, many or a class for expanded clones.

v_call: TRBV7-9
d_call: -
j_call: TRBJ1-3
clone_size: -
cdr3_nt: TGTGCCAGCAGCTTAGGCTTAGCCAGCAGTGGAAACACCATATATTTT
cdr3_aa: CASSLGLASSGNTIYF

v_call: TRBV28
d_call: TRBD2
j_call: TRBJ2-7
clone_size: -
cdr3_nt: TGTGCCAGCAGTCCGGGACTAGCGGGATGGGTGAACGAGCAGTACTTC
cdr3_aa: CASSPGLAGWVNEQYF

v_call: TRBV14
d_call: TRBD2
j_call: TRBJ2-1
clone_size: few
cdr3_nt: TGTGCCAGCAGCCAAGGTTCCGGACTAGCGGCCAACTTACTGAGCTCCTACAATGAGCAGTTCTTC
cdr3_aa: CASSQGSGLAANLLSSYNEQFF

v_call: TRBV6-2/TRBV6-3
d_call: -
j_call: TRBJ1-1
clone_size: -
cdr3_nt: TGTGCCAGCAGTTTTATGAACACTGAAGCTTTCTTT
cdr3_aa: CASSFMNTEAFF

v_call: TRBV5-1
d_call: -
j_call: TRBJ2-7
clone_size: -
cdr3_nt: TGCGCCAGCAGCCCCCGGGGAGGGGGAAACTACGAGCAGTACTTC
cdr3_aa: CASSPRGGGNYEQYF

v_call: TRBV7-2
d_call: -
j_call: TRBJ2-7
clone_size: once
cdr3_nt: TGTGCCAGCAGCTTAGTGGCAGACACGATCTACGAGCAGTACTTC
cdr3_aa: CASSLVADTIYEQYF

v_call: TRBV2
d_call: TRBD1
j_call: TRBJ1-2
clone_size: -
cdr3_nt: TGTGCCAGCAGCGAATCACTAACAGGGGGTGGAGGCTACACCTTC
cdr3_aa: CASSESLTGGGGYTF

v_call: TRBV2
d_call: -
j_call: TRBJ2-2
clone_size: -
cdr3_nt: TGTGCCAGCAGTGAAGGAGGATACACCGGGGAGCTGTTTTTT
cdr3_aa: CASSEGGYTGELFF

v_call: TRBV19
d_call: -
j_call: TRBJ1-2
clone_size: -
cdr3_nt: TGTGCCAGCGGGACAAAGGCTAACTATGGCTACACCTTC
cdr3_aa: CASGTKANYGYTF

v_call: TRBV11-2
d_call: -
j_call: TRBJ2-4
clone_size: -
cdr3_nt: TGTGCCAGCAGCTCCGGGGAGGCCAAAAACATTCAGTACTTC
cdr3_aa: CASSSGEAKNIQYF

v_call: TRBV2
d_call: -
j_call: TRBJ2-1
clone_size: -
cdr3_nt: TGTGCCAGCGTCCAGGGTGTTGAGCAGTTCTTC
cdr3_aa: CASVQGVEQFF

v_call: TRBV10-1
d_call: TRBD1
j_call: TRBJ2-2
clone_size: -
cdr3_nt: TGCGCCAGCAGTCCCAAGACAGGGCCCACCGGGGAGCTGTTTTTT
cdr3_aa: CASSPKTGPTGELFF

v_call: TRBV18
d_call: -
j_call: TRBJ1-2
clone_size: -
cdr3_nt: TGTGCCAGCTCACCCGGTGAGGCCCTGAGCGGCTACACCTTC
cdr3_aa: CASSPGEALSGYTF

v_call: TRBV14
d_call: TRBD2
j_call: TRBJ2-1
clone_size: -
cdr3_nt: TGTGCCAGCAGCCCAAGACTAGCGGGAGGGCCTAATGAGCAGTTCTTC
cdr3_aa: CASSPRLAGGPNEQFF

v_call: TRBV5-5
d_call: -
j_call: TRBJ1-2
clone_size: -
cdr3_nt: TGTGCCAGCAGCTTGGATCTGGGCCTCTATGGCTACACCTTC
cdr3_aa: CASSLDLGLYGYTF

v_call: TRBV5-6
d_call: -
j_call: TRBJ2-4
clone_size: -
cdr3_nt: TGTGCCAGCAGCGGAGGGGGCGCTTTCGAAAACATTCAGTACTTC
cdr3_aa: CASSGGGAFENIQYF

v_call: TRBV7-2
d_call: -
j_call: TRBJ1-4
clone_size: -
cdr3_nt: TGTGCCAGCAGCTCGCAACAGGGCTCTAATGAAAAACTGTTTTTT
cdr3_aa: CASSSQQGSNEKLFF

v_call: TRBV13
d_call: -
j_call: TRBJ1-1
clone_size: once
cdr3_nt: TGTGCCAGCAGACAAGATGCGGGGGAGGCTTTCTTT
cdr3_aa: CASRQDAGEAFF

v_call: TRBV30
d_call: -
j_call: TRBJ1-2
clone_size: -
cdr3_nt: TGTGCCTGGAGTCCTACGTTATATGGCTACACCTTC
cdr3_aa: CAWSPTLYGYTF

v_call: TRBV18
d_call: -
j_call: TRBJ2-7
clone_size: -
cdr3_nt: TGTGCCAGCTCACGGAGCCTTGGGGGGATTGACGAGCAGTACTTC
cdr3_aa: CASSRSLGGIDEQYF

v_call: TRBV27
d_call: -
j_call: TRBJ1-4
clone_size: -
cdr3_nt: TGTGCCAGCAGCCCTTGGGGGAGGACTAATGAAAAACTGTTTTTT
cdr3_aa: CASSPWGRTNEKLFF

v_call: TRBV27
d_call: TRBD1
j_call: TRBJ1-1
clone_size: -
cdr3_nt: TGTGCCAGCAGTTGGGGACAGAAAATGAACACTGAAGCTTTCTTT
cdr3_aa: CASSWGQKMNTEAFF

v_call: TRBV4-3
d_call: -
j_call: TRBJ2-1
clone_size: -
cdr3_nt: TGCGCCAGCAGGTCTAGCGTTCACTCCTACAATGAGCAGTTCTTC
cdr3_aa: CASRSSVHSYNEQFF

v_call: TRBV5-5
d_call: -
j_call: TRBJ2-6
clone_size: few
cdr3_nt: TGTGCCAGCGTCTTGGGAGACGTCCTGACTTTC
cdr3_aa: CASVLGDVLTF

v_call: TRBV7-9
d_call: -
j_call: TRBJ2-7
clone_size: -
cdr3_nt: TGTGCCAGCAGCTTAGTTAGCGGAGCGAACTACGAGCAGTACTTC
cdr3_aa: CASSLVSGANYEQYF

v_call: TRBV24-1
d_call: -
j_call: TRBJ2-5
clone_size: -
cdr3_nt: TGTGCCACCAGTGATTATGCGGGTCAAGAGACCCAGTACTTC
cdr3_aa: CATSDYAGQETQYF

v_call: TRBV23-1
d_call: TRBD2
j_call: TRBJ2-5
clone_size: -
cdr3_nt: TGCGCCAGCAGTCGGGGGACTAGCGGGCGGAAAGAGACCCAGTACTTC
cdr3_aa: CASSRGTSGRKETQYF

v_call: TRBV19
d_call: TRBD1
j_call: TRBJ1-6
clone_size: -
cdr3_nt: TGTGCCAGTAGCCGACAGGGCTCCTATAATTCACCCCTCCACTTT
cdr3_aa: CASSRQGSYNSPLHF

v_call: TRBV2
d_call: -
j_call: TRBJ2-3
clone_size: -
cdr3_nt: TGTGCCAGCAGGGCACTAGGCGGGAATACGCAGTATTTT
cdr3_aa: CASRALGGNTQYF

v_call: TRBV12-3/TRBV12-4
d_call: TRBD2
j_call: TRBJ2-7
clone_size: -
cdr3_nt: TGTGCCAGCAGCGGGAGGTTCGAGCAGTACTTC
cdr3_aa: CASSGRFEQYF

v_call: TRBV28
d_call: -
j_call: TRBJ1-6
clone_size: -
cdr3_nt: TGTGCCAGCAGTTTGGACGGGGGGAATTCACCCCTCCACTTT
cdr3_aa: CASSLDGGNSPLHF

v_call: TRBV5-1
d_call: -
j_call: TRBJ2-6
clone_size: -
cdr3_nt: TGCGCCAGCAGCTTCCCCGGGACAATTAATACCGCTGAAACCTCTGGGGCCAACGTCCTGACTTTC
cdr3_aa: CASSFPGTINTAETSGANVLTF

v_call: TRBV10-3
d_call: TRBD2
j_call: TRBJ2-2
clone_size: once
cdr3_nt: TGTGCCACCTCATATTCCGGGACTAGCCGGGTCGGGGAGCTGTTTTTT
cdr3_aa: CATSYSGTSRVGELFF

v_call: TRBV27
d_call: TRBD2
j_call: TRBJ2-7
clone_size: -
cdr3_nt: TGTGCCAGCAGTCTGGGGACTAGCGGGAGTTACGAGCAGTACTTC
cdr3_aa: CASSLGTSGSYEQYF

v_call: TRBV7-9
d_call: TRBD1
j_call: TRBJ2-7
clone_size: -
cdr3_nt: TGTGCCAGCAGCTCGGGACAGGGAACCGGCGAGCAGTACTTC
cdr3_aa: CASSSGQGTGEQYF

v_call: TRBV6-6
d_call: TRBD2
j_call: TRBJ2-7
clone_size: -
cdr3_nt: TGTGCCAGCAGGAGGACTAGCGGGAATTCCTACGAGCAGTACTTC
cdr3_aa: CASRRTSGNSYEQYF

v_call: TRBV6-5
d_call: TRBD1
j_call: TRBJ1-4
clone_size: -
cdr3_nt: TGTGCCAGCCATAAGGGACAGACTAATGAAAAACTGTTTTTT
cdr3_aa: CASHKGQTNEKLFF

v_call: TRBV5-1
d_call: TRBD1
j_call: TRBJ1-4
clone_size: -
cdr3_nt: TGCGCCAGCAGCCTTGGGACAGGGTCCGAAAAACTGTTTTTT
cdr3_aa: CASSLGTGSEKLFF

v_call: TRBV5-1
d_call: TRBD1
j_call: TRBJ2-1
clone_size: -
cdr3_nt: TGCGCCAGCAGCCCCTCGACAGGGTTGCATGAGCAGTTCTTC
cdr3_aa: CASSPSTGLHEQFF

v_call: TRBV4-3
d_call: TRBD2
j_call: TRBJ2-1
clone_size: -
cdr3_nt: TGCGCCAGCAGCCAAGGGGTTTCGAGGACTAGAACTTTAAATGAGCAGTTCTTC
cdr3_aa: CASSQGVSRTRTLNEQFF

v_call: TRBV5-1
d_call: -
j_call: TRBJ2-1
clone_size: once
cdr3_nt: TGCGCCAGCAGCTTGGGAGGGTACAATGAGCAGTTCTTC
cdr3_aa: CASSLGGYNEQFF

v_call: TRBV19
d_call: TRBD2
j_call: TRBJ2-1
clone_size: -
cdr3_nt: TGTGCCAGTAGTAAGGGACTAGCCGTCAATGAGCAGTTCTTC
cdr3_aa: CASSKGLAVNEQFF

v_call: TRBV9
d_call: -
j_call: TRBJ1-6
clone_size: -
cdr3_nt: TGTGCCAGCAGCGGGGTCTCCGGGTCACCCCTCCACTTT
cdr3_aa: CASSGVSGSPLHF

v_call: TRBV6-5
d_call: TRBD2
j_call: TRBJ2-7
clone_size: -
cdr3_nt: TGTGCCAGCAGAGAGGGGGGGACTAGCGCCTACGAGCAGTACTTC
cdr3_aa: CASREGGTSAYEQYF

v_call: TRBV7-3
d_call: TRBD1
j_call: TRBJ2-2
clone_size: -
cdr3_nt: TGTGCCAGCAGCCCGGACAGGGACGGGGAGCTGTTTTTT
cdr3_aa: CASSPDRDGELFF

v_call: TRBV18
d_call: -
j_call: TRBJ1-1
clone_size: -
cdr3_nt: TGTGCCAGCTCACCAGCAGGGCTTAACACTGAAGCTTTCTTT
cdr3_aa: CASSPAGLNTEAFF

v_call: TRBV4-1
d_call: TRBD1
j_call: TRBJ2-4
clone_size: -
cdr3_nt: TGCGCCAGCAGCCAAGGGGGCAGGGGGCACGGAAACATTCAGTACTTC
cdr3_aa: CASSQGGRGHGNIQYF

v_call: TRBV28
d_call: -
j_call: TRBJ1-2
clone_size: few
cdr3_nt: TGTGCCACCATGGACAGCGTTAACTATGGCTACACCTTC
cdr3_aa: CATMDSVNYGYTF

v_call: TRBV4-1
d_call: TRBD2
j_call: TRBJ2-5
clone_size: once
cdr3_nt: TGCGCCAGTACCGGGCGGGAGGGGCAAGAGACCCAGTACTTC
cdr3_aa: CASTGREGQETQYF

v_call: TRBV5-1
d_call: -
j_call: TRBJ2-3
clone_size: -
cdr3_nt: TGCGCCAGCAGCGTACGACAGGCTAGCACAGATACGCAGTATTTT
cdr3_aa: CASSVRQASTDTQYF

v_call: TRBV5-1
d_call: TRBD1
j_call: TRBJ2-7
clone_size: -
cdr3_nt: TGCGCCAGCAGCCAAACAGGGGGTCCCAGCTCCTACGAGCAGTACTTC
cdr3_aa: CASSQTGGPSSYEQYF

v_call: TRBV6-5
d_call: -
j_call: TRBJ1-1
clone_size: -
cdr3_nt: TGTGCCAGCAGATACACAGGGAGCTTGGGCACTGAAGCTTTCTTT
cdr3_aa: CASRYTGSLGTEAFF